This is a list of T cell receptor beta chains from one sample in a study of cytomegalovirus exposure and HLA in healthy donors. The assay was immunoSEQ multiplex PCR, and TCRdb's table has in-frame clones only and misses some. The profile shows 100,000 to 150,000 clones, roughly three quarters of them singletons. The sample was PBMCs. All receptors derive from a man aged 30 to 39 in good health and CMV-seropositive. CDR3s include the opening cysteine and the closing phenylalanine or tryptophan. D genes are given only for firm matches. Some rows mark clone size as missing; the rest say once, few, many or name a class of expanded clone.

clone size	J gene	D gene	V gene	CDR3 DNA	CDR3 protein
-	TRBJ2-7	TRBD2	TRBV28	TGTGCCAGCAGTTCTCTTCGCTCCGGGACTAGCTTCCCCTACGAGCAGTACTTC	CASSSLRSGTSFPYEQYF
few	TRBJ2-7	-	TRBV7-6	TGTGCCAGCAGCTCGGACCCTGGGAGGTCCTACGAGCAGTACTTC	CASSSDPGRSYEQYF
-	TRBJ2-5	TRBD1	TRBV27	TGTGCCAGCAGTTCCAGACAGGGATCTTGGGAGACCCAGTACTTC	CASSSRQGSWETQYF
once	TRBJ1-1	-	TRBV30	TGTGCCTGGAGCCTAGGGGGGAACACTGAAGCTTTCTTT	CAWSLGGNTEAFF
once	TRBJ2-7	-	TRBV7-6	TGTGCCAGCACTTCGGGTAGCGAGCAGTACTTC	CASTSGSEQYF
-	TRBJ2-5	-	TRBV30	TGTGCCTTGGGCGTTGGGACCCAGTACTTC	CALGVGTQYF
once	TRBJ1-5	TRBD1	TRBV4-1	TGCGCCAGCAGCGCAAAGGACAGGGGTTATCAGCCCCAGCATTTT	CASSAKDRGYQPQHF
-	TRBJ2-7	TRBD2	TRBV30	TGTGCCTGTTCCACTAGCGGGTACGAGCAGTACTTC	CACSTSGYEQYF
-	TRBJ2-5	-	TRBV7-8	TGTGCCAGCAGCTTATTTAACAGCAAAGAGACCCAGTACTTC	CASSLFNSKETQYF
-	TRBJ2-1	TRBD2	TRBV6-5	TGTGCCAGCAGTCCGACTAGCGGGAGCGGTGAGCAGTTCTTC	CASSPTSGSGEQFF
-	TRBJ2-7	-	TRBV27	TGTGCCAGCAGTTTAGCCGGGAGCCCATACGAGCAGTACTTC	CASSLAGSPYEQYF
-	TRBJ2-7	-	TRBV6-5	TGTGCCAGCAGAGGGAGCGGGTATACCTACGAGCAGTACTTC	CASRGSGYTYEQYF
-	TRBJ2-1	TRBD2	TRBV28	TGTGCCAGCATCACAAGCGGGGCTAGTGGCAATGAGCAGTTCTTC	CASITSGASGNEQFF
-	TRBJ2-7	-	TRBV29-1	TGCAGCGCGGTAGAGAACTACGAGCAGTACTTC	CSAVENYEQYF
-	TRBJ1-1	-	TRBV21-1	TGTGCCAGCGGGGGGACTGAAGCTTTCTTT	CASGGTEAFF
-	TRBJ2-1	TRBD2	TRBV2	TGTGCCAGCAGTGTAGGGCTAGCGGGATCCTACAATGAGCAGTTCTTC	CASSVGLAGSYNEQFF
few	TRBJ2-2	-	TRBV10-3	TGTGCCATCGGGACTGGGAACACCGGGGAGCTGTTTTTT	CAIGTGNTGELFF
few	TRBJ2-7	-	TRBV5-6	TGTGCCAGCAGTCTGAGGCAGGGTTGGTACGAGCAGTACTTC	CASSLRQGWYEQYF
-	TRBJ2-5	-	TRBV7-9	TGTGCCAGCAGCTTTCGACAGGCGCAAGAGACCCAGTACTTC	CASSFRQAQETQYF
-	TRBJ1-1	-	TRBV11-2	TGTGCCAGCAGCTCAATGTCAATCAGGGCCCGTTCTACTGAAGCTTTCTTT	CASSSMSIRARSTEAFF
few	TRBJ2-5	-	TRBV10-3	TGTGCCATCAGTGACCGAGAGACCCAGTACTTC	CAISDRETQYF
-	TRBJ2-2	TRBD1	TRBV7-2	TGTGCCAGCAGCTCAACAGGGGGCACCGGGGAGCTGTTTTTT	CASSSTGGTGELFF
-	TRBJ2-5	-	TRBV30	TGTGCCTGGAGTTACGGGAGCGGGGAGACCCAGTACTTC	CAWSYGSGETQYF
-	TRBJ2-1	TRBD1	TRBV7-9	TGTGCCAGCAGCTTCGTACCGGGACAGTCCTACAATGAGCAGTTCTTC	CASSFVPGQSYNEQFF
once	TRBJ1-3	-	TRBV19	TGTGCCAGTAGTATAGCCCCAGGAACTGGAAACACCATATATTTT	CASSIAPGTGNTIYF
-	TRBJ2-3	TRBD2	TRBV9	TGTGCCAGCAGCGCCGAAACGGGACTACTCACAGATACGCAGTATTTT	CASSAETGLLTDTQYF
-	TRBJ2-5	TRBD2	TRBV11-1	TGTGCCAGCAGCGCTAGCGGGCAAGAGACCCAGTACTTC	CASSASGQETQYF
-	TRBJ2-7	-	TRBV11-3	TGTGCCAGCAGCTCCGGGACTTCTTTTAGCGAGCAGTACTTC	CASSSGTSFSEQYF
once	TRBJ1-2	-	TRBV4-1	TGCGCCAGCAGCCAAGGGGGGGATCCCTATGGCTACACCTTC	CASSQGGDPYGYTF
-	TRBJ1-1	-	TRBV28	TGTGCCAGCCACAGGTGGCAGGACACTGAAGCTTTCTTT	CASHRWQDTEAFF
-	TRBJ1-1	TRBD1	TRBV19	TGTGCCAGTAGTCTCGAACAGGGGCGACAACGGGCAGCTTTCTTT	CASSLEQGRQRAAFF
once	TRBJ2-7	TRBD1	TRBV28	TGTGCCAGCAGTTTCGGGACAGGGGGCTACGAGCAGTACTTC	CASSFGTGGYEQYF
-	TRBJ1-1	-	TRBV7-9	TGTGCCAGCAGCCCGCCCCAAGGGGCAGCGGGTACTGAAGCTTTCTTT	CASSPPQGAAGTEAFF
-	TRBJ1-4	-	TRBV6-5	TGTGCCAGCAGTTACTCGGGAGGGAATCCGGGGGAAAAACTGTTTTTT	CASSYSGGNPGEKLFF
-	TRBJ2-4	-	TRBV7-2	TGTGCCAGCAGCTTAACAGGGTGGGGCAAAAACATTCAGTACTTC	CASSLTGWGKNIQYF
few	TRBJ2-7	-	TRBV5-4	TGTGCCAGCAGCACCCGGATTGGGAAGGAGGGCTCCTACGAGCAGTACTTC	CASSTRIGKEGSYEQYF
-	TRBJ1-2	TRBD1	TRBV7-9	TGTGCCAGCAGCTTAGCGCCGGGACAGGGGGCGCACGACTATGGCTACACCTTC	CASSLAPGQGAHDYGYTF
few	TRBJ1-3	-	TRBV29-1	TGCAGCGTCACAGAGTCTGGAAACACCATATATTTT	CSVTESGNTIYF
-	TRBJ2-4	TRBD1	TRBV5-4	TGTGCCAGCAGGGAGGACAGGGGGCACAAAAACATTCAGTACTTC	CASREDRGHKNIQYF
-	TRBJ1-1	-	TRBV28	TGTGCCAGCAGTCCCCTGGGGAGGGCGGGTGGCACTGAAGCTTTCTTT	CASSPLGRAGGTEAFF
-	TRBJ2-3	TRBD2	TRBV9	TGTGCCAGCAGCGTAGAACCTAGCGGGATGGGGGATACGCAGTATTTT	CASSVEPSGMGDTQYF
few	TRBJ2-7	TRBD1	TRBV6-5	TGTGCCAGCAGTTACTCGGTAACAGGGGTTTCTTCCGAGCAGTACTTC	CASSYSVTGVSSEQYF
-	TRBJ2-7	TRBD2	TRBV28	TGTGCCAGCAGCTACCCCGGCGCGGGAGACTACGAGCAGTACTTC	CASSYPGAGDYEQYF
-	TRBJ2-3	TRBD2	TRBV9	TGTGCCAGCAGCCTCCGCCCAGGACTAGCGGGAGGGCAAGATACGCAGTATTTT	CASSLRPGLAGGQDTQYF
once	TRBJ2-6	-	TRBV4-3	TGCGCCAGCAGCCAAGATCTACGCTCTGGGGCCAACGTCCTGACTTTC	CASSQDLRSGANVLTF
-	TRBJ2-1	TRBD2	TRBV9	TGTGCCAGCAGCCCCCAGGGACTAGCGGATGAGCAGTTCTTC	CASSPQGLADEQFF
-	TRBJ2-7	TRBD1	TRBV5-5	TGTGCCAGCACATCTCGGGACAGGGGGGAAAGGGAGCAGTACTTC	CASTSRDRGEREQYF
-	TRBJ2-7	TRBD2	TRBV5-5	TGTGCCAGCAGACCGGGACTAGCGGGAGTCAACGAGCAGTACTTC	CASRPGLAGVNEQYF
once	TRBJ1-1	-	TRBV28	TGTGCCAGCCGTCGTCCGAACACTGAAGCTTTCTTT	CASRRPNTEAFF
once	TRBJ2-7	-	TRBV7-9	TGTGCCAGCAGCTTAGCGGGAGCCAGCGAGCAGTACTTC	CASSLAGASEQYF
-	TRBJ1-1	TRBD1	TRBV6-1	TGTGCCAGCAGTGAAGGTAAGGGGGCGCGGACTGAAGCTTTCTTT	CASSEGKGARTEAFF
-	TRBJ2-7	-	TRBV11-1	TGTGCCAGCAGCTTTACGGGACAAGACGAGCAGTACTTC	CASSFTGQDEQYF
-	TRBJ2-1	TRBD2	TRBV29-1	TGCAGCGCAAAACTAGCGGGCCGATACAATGAGCAGTTCTTC	CSAKLAGRYNEQFF
few	TRBJ1-3	-	TRBV11-3	TGTGCCAGTTCGGGGGATGGAAACACCATATATTTT	CASSGDGNTIYF
-	TRBJ1-4	TRBD1	TRBV6-1	TGTGCCAGCAGTGAACCCGGGACAGACAATGAAAAACTGTTTTTT	CASSEPGTDNEKLFF
-	TRBJ2-5	-	TRBV5-1	TGCGCCAGCAGAATCGGGAGCGGAAAACAAGAGACCCAGTACTTC	CASRIGSGKQETQYF
few	TRBJ1-1	-	TRBV10-1	TGCGCCAGCAGTGACAGGGAAAGAACTGAAGCTTTCTTT	CASSDRERTEAFF
-	TRBJ2-7	TRBD2	TRBV2	TGTGCCAGCAGAACCGTCCGGGGACTAGCGTTCTACGAGCAGTACTTC	CASRTVRGLAFYEQYF
-	TRBJ1-1	-	TRBV20-1	TGCAGTGCTAGGAAGGACAGAAAAGCTTTCTTT	CSARKDRKAFF